A few counts support the clone carrying this T cell receptor beta chain. The antigen is not known. The record originates from a study of T-cell reconstitution after alpha-beta-depleted transplantation in children. Study-level points and caveats: Expanded graft clones numbering several hundred reportedly gave rise to alpha-beta T cells about two months after transplant.

V gave up 3 bases and J gave up 5 bases; unmatched junction bases: 11. Per the germline V gene, CDR1 is SGHTA and CDR2 is FQGNSA. The CDR3 consists of 17 residues. The TCRbeta library was prepared with unique molecular identifiers. TCRdb re-called the PCR reads through MiXCR, storing one row per CDR3 protein. Of about 310,000 distinct CDR3 sequences in the sample, around 25% are singletons; the top ten hold about 10%. The chain is built from TRBV7-2 and TRBJ2-3; the match to TRBD2 covers 10 bases. The specimen comprised PBMCs, mostly from graft donor cells, sampled 180 days after TCRalphabeta/CD19-depleted stem cell transplant. This TCR derives from a male patient younger than 18 who had a stem cell transplant for acute lymphoblastic leukemia, so the T cells may come from the graft donor. CDR3 sequence (DNA): TGTGCCAGCAGCTTGTGGGGGTTAGCGGGGGGTATAGATACGCAGTATTTT. Its protein is CASSLWGLAGGIDTQYF.